This T cell receptor (beta chain) stems from a study of graft-versus-host responses after intestinal transplantation. Overall study: All recipients were given anti-thymocyte globulin induction, and tacrolimus and steroids were then administered for around three years.

Germline loops: CDR1 MDHEN, CDR2 SYDVKM. This CDR3 comprises 17 residues. V trimming: 7 bases; J trimming: 0 bases; junction bases outside the gene matches: 14. Clones were read by immunoSEQ multiplex PCR, and TCRdb kept only the in-frame ones, dropping some. Altogether thousands of clones are present, roughly three quarters being singletons, with the ten largest covering 6.7%. Lamina propria and intraepithelial lymphocytes were released by processing graft tissue. Note on this clone: Its matching antigen is unknown.

The study, taken as a whole, reports: Detection of GvH clones occurred in recipient marrow, and some had their first appearance in ileum or blood.

This TCR came from a human patient who received an intestinal transplant, so some T cells may come from the graft donor. The rearrangement uses TRBV28 and TRBJ1-2, with TRBD1 matching 7 bases. The input for sequencing was ileum tissue, taken approximately 17 and 21 days after intestinal transplantation. The CDR3 DNA is TGTGCCAGCACCCCTATGATTGGACAGGTTGCTAACTATGGCTACACCTTC. Amino acid sequence: CASTPMIGQVANYGYTF.